This TCR beta chain was recovered during a study of human T cells and chemical hapten exposure. About the research overall: Patients, largely female, had alopecia areata, totalis or universalis.

This sample's time point: patch test 1, 2 weeks after DPC sensitization. The treatment: therapeutic diphenylcyclopropenone sensitization with weekly scalp DPC. Germline CDR1 SGHDT, CDR2 YYEEEE. The CDR3 extends over 14 amino acids. The V gene lost 2 bases and the J gene lost 0 bases, with 8 bases spanning the gap. This clonotype was detected many times. TCRdb re-derived calls from the RACE reads in MiXCR, one entry per CDR3 protein. This sample has fewer than 95,000 distinct CDR3 sequences, with 10% to 13% found just once. The J gene is TRBJ1-2, the V gene TRBV5-6, with D hard to call. This TCR derives from a man aged 40-55 years with alopecia areata. Some clones in this sample may be carry-over from other donors' samples. Here the sequenced sample was whole blood, taken in connection with sensitization to the hapten diphenylcyclopropenone (DPC). In DNA, the CDR3 is TGTGCCAGCAGCTTCCTGTCAGCTAACTATGGCTACACCTTC. This gives the protein CASSFLSANYGYTF.